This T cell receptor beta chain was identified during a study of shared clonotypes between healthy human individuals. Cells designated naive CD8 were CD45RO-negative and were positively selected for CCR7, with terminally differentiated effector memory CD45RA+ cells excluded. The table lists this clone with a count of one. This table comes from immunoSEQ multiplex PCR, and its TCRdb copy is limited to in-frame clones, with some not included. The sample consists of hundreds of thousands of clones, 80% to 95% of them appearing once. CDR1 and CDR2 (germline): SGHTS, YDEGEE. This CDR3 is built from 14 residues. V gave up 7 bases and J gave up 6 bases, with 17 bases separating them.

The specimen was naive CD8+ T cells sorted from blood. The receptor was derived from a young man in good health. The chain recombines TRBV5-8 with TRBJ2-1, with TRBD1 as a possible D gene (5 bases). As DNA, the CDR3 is TGTGCCAGCTCCCTGATGGGGCAGCCCAATGAGCAGTTCTTC. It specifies CASSLMGQPNEQFF.